This T cell receptor beta chain was obtained from a study of T cells in Graves' hyperthyroidism and ophthalmopathy. CDR1 and CDR2 (germline): MNHEY, SMNVEV (reference sequence). This CDR3 has 16 amino acids. J lost 3 bases, V lost 7 bases, and 10 bases had no gene match. Authors of the study amplified TCR beta CDR3 regions from RNA transcripts. TCR CDR3 regions were first amplified by RT-PCR with HTBI primers. TCRdb reprocessed the multiplex PCR reads via MiXCR and lists one record per CDR3 protein. The data show more than 450,000 distinct CDR3 sequences, about 20% seen once. Sequenced sample: blood. This TCR was sampled from a man aged 35-49 years with Graves' ophthalmopathy. The V call is TRBV27, the J call TRBJ2-2; 8 positions agree with TRBD1. CDR3 amino acids: CASNPLGQDHTGELFF. CDR3 nucleotide sequence: TGTGCCAGCAATCCCCTGGGACAGGACCACACCGGGGAGCTGTTTTTT.